Sequencing of this T cell receptor (beta chain) was carried out in a study of cytomegalovirus exposure and HLA in healthy donors. Data came from immunoSEQ multiplex PCR; TCRdb stores just in-frame clones and leaves some out. The sample holds 150,000 to 200,000 clones; less than 95% are singletons and the top ten take 3% to 3.5%. Germline CDR1 and CDR2: SGHKS and YYEKEE (reference sequence). The CDR3 is 12 residues long. V lost 4 bases to trimming and J lost 2 bases, with 6 bases between them. The sequence came from a woman between 18 and 29 years old in good health and CMV-seropositive. The specimen sequenced was PBMCs. The V gene is TRBV5-5, the J gene TRBJ1-1; D remains ambiguous. The CDR3 sequence: CASSAQNTEAFF. The CDR3 nucleotides read TGTGCCAGCAGCGCACAAAACACTGAAGCTTTCTTT.